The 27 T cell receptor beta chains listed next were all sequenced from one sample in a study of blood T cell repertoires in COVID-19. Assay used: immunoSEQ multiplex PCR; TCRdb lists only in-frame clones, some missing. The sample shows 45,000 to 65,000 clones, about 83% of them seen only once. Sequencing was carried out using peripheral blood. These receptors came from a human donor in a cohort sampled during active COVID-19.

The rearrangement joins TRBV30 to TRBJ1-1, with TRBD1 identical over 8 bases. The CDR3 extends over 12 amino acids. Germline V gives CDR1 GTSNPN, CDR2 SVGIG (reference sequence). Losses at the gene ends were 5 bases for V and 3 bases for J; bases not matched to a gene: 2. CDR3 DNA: TGTGCCTGGGGGGGACAGGACACTGAAGCTTTCTTT. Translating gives CAWGGQDTEAFF.

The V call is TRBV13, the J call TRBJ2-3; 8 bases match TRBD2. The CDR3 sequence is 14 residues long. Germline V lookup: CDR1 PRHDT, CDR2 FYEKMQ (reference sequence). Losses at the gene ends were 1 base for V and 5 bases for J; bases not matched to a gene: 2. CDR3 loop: CASSLAGGVDTQYF. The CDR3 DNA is TGTGCCAGCAGCTTAGCGGGAGGGGTAGATACGCAGTATTTT.

The CDR3 coding sequence is TGTGCCAGCAGCTTGGAGGGGGCGGACACTGAAGCTTTCTTT. This sequence encodes CASSLEGADTEAFF. The chain has TRBV11-3 and TRBJ1-1, with TRBD1 matching 7 bases. This CDR3 has 14 amino acids. The germline V gene encodes CDR1 SGHNT and CDR2 YENEEA. Trimming took 3 bases from V and 3 from J; bases not matched to a gene: 4.

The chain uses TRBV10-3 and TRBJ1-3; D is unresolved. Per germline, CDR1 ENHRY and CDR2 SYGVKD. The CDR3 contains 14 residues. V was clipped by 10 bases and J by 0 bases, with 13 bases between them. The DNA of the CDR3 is TGTGCCACCACGCCGGTAAGCTCTGGAAACACCATATATTTT. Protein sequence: CATTPVSSGNTIYF.

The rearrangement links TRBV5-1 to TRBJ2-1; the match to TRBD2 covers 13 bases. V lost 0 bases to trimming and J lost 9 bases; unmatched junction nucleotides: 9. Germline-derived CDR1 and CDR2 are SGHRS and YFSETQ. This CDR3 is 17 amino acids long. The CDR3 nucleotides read TGCGCCAGCAGCTTGGTTCCCTCACTAGCGGGAGGGGGTGAGCAGTTCTTC. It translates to CASSLVPSLAGGGEQFF.

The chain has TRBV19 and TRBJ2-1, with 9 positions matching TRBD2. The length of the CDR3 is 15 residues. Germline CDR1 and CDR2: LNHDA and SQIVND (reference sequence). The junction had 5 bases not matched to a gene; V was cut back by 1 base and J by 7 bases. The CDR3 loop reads CASSIVAGDGNEQFF. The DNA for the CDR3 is TGTGCCAGTAGTATAGTAGCGGGAGATGGGAATGAGCAGTTCTTC.

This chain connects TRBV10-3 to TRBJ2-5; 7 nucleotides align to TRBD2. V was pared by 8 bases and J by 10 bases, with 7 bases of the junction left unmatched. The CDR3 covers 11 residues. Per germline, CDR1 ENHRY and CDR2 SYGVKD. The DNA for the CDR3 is TGTGCCATCGGGGGGGGAGACGTCCAGTACTTC. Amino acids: CAIGGGDVQYF.

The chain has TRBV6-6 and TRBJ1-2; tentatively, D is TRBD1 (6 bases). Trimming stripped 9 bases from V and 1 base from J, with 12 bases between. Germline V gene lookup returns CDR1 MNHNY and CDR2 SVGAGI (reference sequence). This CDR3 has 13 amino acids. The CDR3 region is CASTGGNNYGYTF. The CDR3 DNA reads TGTGCCAGTACGGGGGGCAATAACTATGGCTACACCTTC.

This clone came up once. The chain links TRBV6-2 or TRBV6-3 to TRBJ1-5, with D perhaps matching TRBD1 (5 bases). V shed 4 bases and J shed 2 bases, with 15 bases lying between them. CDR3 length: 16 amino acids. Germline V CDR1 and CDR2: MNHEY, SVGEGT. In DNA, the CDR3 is TGTGCCAGCAGTTGGGGCCGCGGCCGGGGCAATCAGCCCCAGCATTTT. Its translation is CASSWGRGRGNQPQHF.

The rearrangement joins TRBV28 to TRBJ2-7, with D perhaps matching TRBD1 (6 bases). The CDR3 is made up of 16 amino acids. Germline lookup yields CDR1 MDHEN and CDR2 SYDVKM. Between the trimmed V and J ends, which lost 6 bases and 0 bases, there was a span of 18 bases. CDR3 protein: CASRGRNRAGSYEQYF. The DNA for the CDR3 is TGTGCCAGCAGGGGGCGGAACAGGGCCGGCTCCTACGAGCAGTACTTC.

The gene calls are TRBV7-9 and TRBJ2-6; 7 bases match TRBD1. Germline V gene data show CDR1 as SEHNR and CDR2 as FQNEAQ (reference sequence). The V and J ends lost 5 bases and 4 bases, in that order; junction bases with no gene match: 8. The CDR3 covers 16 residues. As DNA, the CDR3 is TGTGCCAGCAGCGTACCGACAGGGCCCGGGGCCAACGTCCTGACTTTC. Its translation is CASSVPTGPGANVLTF.

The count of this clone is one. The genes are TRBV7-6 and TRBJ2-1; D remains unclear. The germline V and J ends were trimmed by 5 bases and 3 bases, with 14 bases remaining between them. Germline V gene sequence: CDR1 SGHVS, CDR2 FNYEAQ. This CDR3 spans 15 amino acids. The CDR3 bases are TGTGCCAGCAGCCTATTGAGCCTTAACTACAATGAGCAGTTCTTC. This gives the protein CASSLLSLNYNEQFF.

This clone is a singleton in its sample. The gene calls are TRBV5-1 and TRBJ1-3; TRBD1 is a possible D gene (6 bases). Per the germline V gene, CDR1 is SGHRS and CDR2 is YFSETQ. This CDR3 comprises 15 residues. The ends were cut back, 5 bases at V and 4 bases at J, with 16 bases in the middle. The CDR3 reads CASSYQGTLGNTIYF. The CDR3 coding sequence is TGCGCCAGCAGTTATCAGGGGACCTTGGGAAACACCATATATTTT.

The CDR3 bases are TGTGCCAGCAGCCCCCGGCGGCCACCCCCTGGGGCCAACGTCCTGACTTTC. Residues: CASSPRRPPPGANVLTF. The rearrangement joins TRBV7-9 to TRBJ2-6, with no clear D. The CDR3 has 17 amino acids. Germline lookup yields CDR1 SEHNR and CDR2 FQNEAQ (reference sequence). V dropped 5 bases and J dropped 2 bases, with 16 bases sitting between them.

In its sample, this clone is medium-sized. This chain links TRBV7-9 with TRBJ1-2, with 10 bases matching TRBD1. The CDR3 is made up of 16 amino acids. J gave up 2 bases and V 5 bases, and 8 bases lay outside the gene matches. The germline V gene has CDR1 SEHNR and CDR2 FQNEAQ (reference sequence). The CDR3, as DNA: TGTGCCAGCAGCACTACCGGGACAGGGGAAAACTATGGCTACACCTTC. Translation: CASSTTGTGENYGYTF.

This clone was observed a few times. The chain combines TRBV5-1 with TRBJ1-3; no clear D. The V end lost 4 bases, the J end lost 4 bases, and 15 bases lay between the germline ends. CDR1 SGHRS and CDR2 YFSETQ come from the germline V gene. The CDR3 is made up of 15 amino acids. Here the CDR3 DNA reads TGCGCCAGCAGCAACGGGGATAAATTCGGAAACACCATATATTTT. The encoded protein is CASSNGDKFGNTIYF.

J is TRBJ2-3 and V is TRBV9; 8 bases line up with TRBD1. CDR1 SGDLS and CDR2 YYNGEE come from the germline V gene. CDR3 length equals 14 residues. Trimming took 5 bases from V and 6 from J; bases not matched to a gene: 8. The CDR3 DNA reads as TGTGCCAGCAGGCCAGTGACAGGGGCCGATACGCAGTATTTT. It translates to CASRPVTGADTQYF. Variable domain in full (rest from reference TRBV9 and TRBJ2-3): DSGVTQTPKHLITATGQRVTLRCSPRSGDLSVYWYQQSLDQGLQFLIQYYNGEERAKGNILERFSAQQFPDLHSELNLSSLELGDSALYFCASRPVTGADTQYFGPGTRLTVL.

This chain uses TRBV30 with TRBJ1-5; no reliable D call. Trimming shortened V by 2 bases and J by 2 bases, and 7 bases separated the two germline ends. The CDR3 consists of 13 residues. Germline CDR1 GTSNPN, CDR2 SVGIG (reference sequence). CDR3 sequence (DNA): TGTGCCTGGAGTTTGGCAGGCAATCAGCCCCAGCATTTT. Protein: CAWSLAGNQPQHF.

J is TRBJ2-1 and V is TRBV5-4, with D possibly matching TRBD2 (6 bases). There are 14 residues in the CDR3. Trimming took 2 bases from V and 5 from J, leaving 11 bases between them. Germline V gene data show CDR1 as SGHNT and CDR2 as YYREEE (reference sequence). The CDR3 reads CASSFGGPDNEQFF. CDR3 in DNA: TGTGCCAGCAGCTTCGGAGGGCCCGACAATGAGCAGTTCTTC.

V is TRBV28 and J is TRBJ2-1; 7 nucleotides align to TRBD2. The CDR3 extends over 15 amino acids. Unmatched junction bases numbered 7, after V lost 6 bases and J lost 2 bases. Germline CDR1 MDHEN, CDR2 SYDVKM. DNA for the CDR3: TGTGCCAGCAGGCGCTGGGGGGGGGCCTACAATGAGCAGTTCTTC. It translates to CASRRWGGAYNEQFF.

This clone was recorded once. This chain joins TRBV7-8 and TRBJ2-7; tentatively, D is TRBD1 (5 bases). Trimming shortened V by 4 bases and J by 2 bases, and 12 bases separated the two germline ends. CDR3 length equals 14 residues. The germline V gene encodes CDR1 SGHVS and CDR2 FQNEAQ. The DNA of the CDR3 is TGTGCCAGCAGCTCCACAGGACGGGCCTACGAGCAGTACTTC. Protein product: CASSSTGRAYEQYF.

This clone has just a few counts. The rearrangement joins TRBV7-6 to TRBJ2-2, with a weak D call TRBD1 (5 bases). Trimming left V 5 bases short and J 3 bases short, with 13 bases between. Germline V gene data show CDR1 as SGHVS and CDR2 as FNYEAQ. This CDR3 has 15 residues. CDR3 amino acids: CASSGRVRDTGELFF. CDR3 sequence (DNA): TGTGCCAGCAGCGGCAGGGTCCGCGACACCGGGGAGCTGTTTTTT.

CDR3 DNA sequence: TGTGCCAGTAGTTCAGGACAGACTCACAATGAGCAGTTCTTC. Translated: CASSSGQTHNEQFF. The V gene is TRBV19, the J gene TRBJ2-1, with a tentative D call TRBD1 (6 bases). CDR3 length equals 14 residues. V was clipped by 5 bases and J by 5 bases, with 13 bases between them. Germline V gene data show CDR1 as LNHDA and CDR2 as SQIVND (reference sequence).

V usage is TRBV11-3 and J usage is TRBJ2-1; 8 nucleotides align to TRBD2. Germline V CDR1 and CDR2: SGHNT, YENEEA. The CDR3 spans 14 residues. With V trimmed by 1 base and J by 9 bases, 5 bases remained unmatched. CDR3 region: CASSLGLAGFEQFF. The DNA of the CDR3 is TGTGCCAGCAGCTTAGGGCTAGCGGGCTTTGAGCAGTTCTTC.

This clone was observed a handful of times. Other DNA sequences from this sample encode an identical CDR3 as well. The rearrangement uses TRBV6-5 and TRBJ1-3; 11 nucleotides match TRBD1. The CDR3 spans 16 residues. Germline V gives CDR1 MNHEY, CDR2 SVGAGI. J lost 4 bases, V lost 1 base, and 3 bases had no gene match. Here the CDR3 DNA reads TGTGCCAGCAGTTACTGGACAGGGGGCGTAGGAAACACCATATATTTT. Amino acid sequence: CASSYWTGGVGNTIYF.

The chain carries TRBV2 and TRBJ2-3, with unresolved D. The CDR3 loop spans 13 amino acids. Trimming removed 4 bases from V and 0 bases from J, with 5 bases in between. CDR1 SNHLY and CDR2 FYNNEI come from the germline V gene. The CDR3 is CASSATSTDTQYF. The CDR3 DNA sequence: TGTGCCAGCAGTGCGACTAGCACAGATACGCAGTATTTT. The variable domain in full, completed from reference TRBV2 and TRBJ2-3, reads EPEVTQTPSHQVTQMGQEVILRCVPISNHLYFYWYRQILGQKVEFLVSFYNNEISEKSEIFDDQFSVERPDGSNFTLKIRSTKLEDSAMYFCASSATSTDTQYFGPGTRLTVL.

The CDR3 here is CATSRDLGGSEGYTF. The CDR3 DNA reads TGTGCCACCAGCAGAGATCTGGGGGGGTCAGAAGGCTACACCTTC. V usage is TRBV15 and J usage is TRBJ1-2, with TRBD1 as a possible D gene (5 bases). Per germline, CDR1 LNHNV and CDR2 YYDKDF (reference sequence). Trimming took off 0 bases at V and 8 bases at J, with 16 bases between the two ends. CDR3 length equals 15 residues.